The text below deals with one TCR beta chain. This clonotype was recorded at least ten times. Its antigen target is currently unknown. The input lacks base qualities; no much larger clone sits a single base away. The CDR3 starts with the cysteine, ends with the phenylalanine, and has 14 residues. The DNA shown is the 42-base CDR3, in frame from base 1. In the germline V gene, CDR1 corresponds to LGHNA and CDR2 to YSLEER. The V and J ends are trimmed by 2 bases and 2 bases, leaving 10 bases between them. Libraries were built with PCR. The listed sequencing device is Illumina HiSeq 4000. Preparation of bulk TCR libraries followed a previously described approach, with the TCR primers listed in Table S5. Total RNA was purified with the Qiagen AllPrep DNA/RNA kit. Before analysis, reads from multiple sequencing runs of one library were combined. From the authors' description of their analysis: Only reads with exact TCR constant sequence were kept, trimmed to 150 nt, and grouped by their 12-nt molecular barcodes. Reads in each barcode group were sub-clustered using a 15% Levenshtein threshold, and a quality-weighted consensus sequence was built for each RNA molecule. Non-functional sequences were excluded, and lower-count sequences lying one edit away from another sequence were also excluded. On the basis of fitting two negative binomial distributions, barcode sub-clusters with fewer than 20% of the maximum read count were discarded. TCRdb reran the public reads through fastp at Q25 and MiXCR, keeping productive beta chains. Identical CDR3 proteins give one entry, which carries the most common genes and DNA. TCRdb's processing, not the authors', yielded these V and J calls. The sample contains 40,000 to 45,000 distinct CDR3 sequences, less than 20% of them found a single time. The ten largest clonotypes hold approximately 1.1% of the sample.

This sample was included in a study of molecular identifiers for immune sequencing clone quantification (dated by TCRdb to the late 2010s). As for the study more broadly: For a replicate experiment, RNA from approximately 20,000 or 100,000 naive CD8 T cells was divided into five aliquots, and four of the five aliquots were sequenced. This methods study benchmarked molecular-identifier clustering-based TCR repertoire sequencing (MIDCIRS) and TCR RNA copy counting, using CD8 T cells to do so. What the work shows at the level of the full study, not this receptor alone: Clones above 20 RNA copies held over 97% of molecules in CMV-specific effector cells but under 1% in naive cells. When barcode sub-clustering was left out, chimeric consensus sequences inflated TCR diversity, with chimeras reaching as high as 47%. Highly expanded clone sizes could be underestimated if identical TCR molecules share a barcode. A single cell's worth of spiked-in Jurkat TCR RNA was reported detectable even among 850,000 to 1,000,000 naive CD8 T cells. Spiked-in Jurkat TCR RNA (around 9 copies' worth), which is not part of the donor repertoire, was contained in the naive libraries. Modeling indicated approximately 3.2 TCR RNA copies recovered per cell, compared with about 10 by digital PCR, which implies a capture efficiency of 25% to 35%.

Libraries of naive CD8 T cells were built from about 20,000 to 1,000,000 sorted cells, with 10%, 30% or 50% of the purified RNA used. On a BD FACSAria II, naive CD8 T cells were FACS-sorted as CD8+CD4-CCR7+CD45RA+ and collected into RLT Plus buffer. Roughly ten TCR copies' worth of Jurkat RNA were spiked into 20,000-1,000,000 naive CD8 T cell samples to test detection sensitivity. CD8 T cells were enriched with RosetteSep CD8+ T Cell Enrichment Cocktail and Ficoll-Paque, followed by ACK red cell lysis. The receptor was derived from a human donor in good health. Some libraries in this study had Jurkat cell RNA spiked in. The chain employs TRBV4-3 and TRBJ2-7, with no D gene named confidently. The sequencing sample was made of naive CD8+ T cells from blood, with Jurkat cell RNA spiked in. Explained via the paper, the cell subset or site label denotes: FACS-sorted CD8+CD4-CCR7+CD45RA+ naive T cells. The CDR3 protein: CASSQHASTYEQYF. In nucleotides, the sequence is TGCGCCAGCAGCCAACACGCCAGTACCTACGAGCAGTACTTC.